Listed here are 10 T cell receptor beta chains from one sample, sequenced in a study of cytomegalovirus exposure and HLA in healthy donors. TCRdb keeps only in-frame clones here, not all; method: immunoSEQ multiplex PCR. The table records tens of thousands of clones, approximately 96% of them present only once. Material: PBMCs. Source of these receptors: a man aged 18-30 years in good health and CMV-seronegative.

This clone showed up just once. The chain uses TRBV19 and TRBJ2-7; a possible D gene is TRBD2 (5 bases). The CDR3 totals 14 residues. The germline CDR1 and CDR2 sequences are LNHDA and SQIVND (reference sequence). Trimming pared 4 bases from V and 0 bases from J, leaving 10 bases between. In DNA form, the CDR3 reads TGTGCCAGTAGTAGCTACCGGGACTCCTACGAGCAGTACTTC. Amino acids: CASSSYRDSYEQYF.

The chain links TRBV5-4 to TRBJ2-1; D call uncertain. Trimming took off 1 base at V and 8 bases at J, with 4 bases between the two ends. The CDR3 totals 11 residues. CDR1 is SGHNT, CDR2 YYREEE, per germline (reference sequence). The DNA of the CDR3 is TGTGCCAGCAGCTTGCGGGATGAGCAGTTCTTC. Translation: CASSLRDEQFF. Supplemented by reference TRBV5-4 and TRBJ2-1, the full variable domain reads ETGVTQSPTHLIKTRGQQVTLRCSSQSGHNTVSWYQQALGQGPQFIFQYYREEENGRGNFPPRFSGLQFPNYSSELNVNALELDDSALYLCASSLRDEQFFGPGTRLTVL.

The V gene is TRBV4-1, the J gene TRBJ1-2; TRBD1 matches at 9 bases. Germline V gives CDR1 MGHRA, CDR2 YSYEKL. There are 16 residues in the CDR3. Losses at the gene ends were 1 base for V and 3 bases for J; bases not matched to a gene: 6. Written as DNA, the CDR3 is TGCGCCAGCAGCCAAGGACAGGGGGGACACTACTATGGCTACACCTTC. Translated: CASSQGQGGHYYGYTF.

J is TRBJ2-1 and V is TRBV7-8; 13 bases agree with TRBD2. The trim removed 3 bases at V and 8 bases at J, leaving 10 bases unmatched. The CDR3 loop spans 17 amino acids. Germline CDR1 is SGHVS and CDR2 is FQNEAQ. Here the CDR3 reads CASSFIIGTSGIHEQFF. In nucleotides, the CDR3 is TGTGCCAGCAGCTTTATTATTGGGACTAGCGGGATTCATGAGCAGTTCTTC.

The chain couples TRBV9 to TRBJ2-5; weak D call: TRBD2 (6 bases). The CDR3 loop spans 16 amino acids. V shed 0 bases and J shed 4 bases, with 16 bases lying between them. Germline values: CDR1 SGDLS, CDR2 YYNGEE. DNA of the CDR3: TGTGCCAGCAGCGTAGTAGAGGGGTACGGGAGAGAGACCCAGTACTTC. Amino acid sequence: CASSVVEGYGRETQYF.

This chain joins TRBV27 and TRBJ1-2; tentative D call: TRBD1 (5 bases). This CDR3 region has 14 residues. V gave up 2 bases and J gave up 8 bases, with 15 bases separating them. Per the germline V gene, CDR1 is MNHEY and CDR2 is SMNVEV (reference sequence). DNA of the CDR3: TGTGCCAGCAGTTTAAGACCGGGGGTCGCGGGCTACACCTTC. It yields the protein CASSLRPGVAGYTF.

This rearrangement joins TRBV25-1 to TRBJ2-7; 8 nucleotides line up with TRBD2. This CDR3 comprises 14 residues. Germline V gene lookup returns CDR1 MGHDK and CDR2 SYGVNS. V dropped 6 bases and J dropped 7; count of bases not matched to a gene: 11. CDR3 nucleotides: TGTGCCAGCAGGCGGGAGGAGGTTTGGGGTGAGCAGTACTTC. Protein sequence: CASRREEVWGEQYF.

V and J are TRBV11-2 and TRBJ2-5; D gene uncertain. Trimming removed 0 bases from V and 2 bases from J, with 7 bases in between. CDR1 SGHAT and CDR2 FQNNGV come from the germline V gene. The CDR3 is made up of 14 amino acids. CDR3 coding DNA: TGTGCCAGCAGCTTAGAACCCAGACAAGAGACCCAGTACTTC. Residues: CASSLEPRQETQYF.

V and J are TRBV7-8 and TRBJ2-1, with TRBD1 as a possible D gene (6 bases). The CDR3 has 16 amino acids. Germline values: CDR1 SGHVS, CDR2 FQNEAQ. V shed 3 bases and J shed 8 bases, with 20 bases lying between them. The DNA of the CDR3 is TGTGCCAGCAGCTTCTCCACAGGGTTGAGGAACGATGAGCAGTTCTTC. The encoded protein is CASSFSTGLRNDEQFF.

The chain recombines TRBV25-1 with TRBJ1-2; TRBD1 matches 8 bases. The CDR3 length is 11 residues. Germline CDR1 reads MGHDK; CDR2 reads SYGVNS. V was clipped by 4 bases and J by 8 bases; unmatched bases: 0. The CDR3 reads CASSGQGGYTF. The CDR3 nucleotides are TGTGCCAGCAGTGGACAGGGGGGCTACACCTTC.